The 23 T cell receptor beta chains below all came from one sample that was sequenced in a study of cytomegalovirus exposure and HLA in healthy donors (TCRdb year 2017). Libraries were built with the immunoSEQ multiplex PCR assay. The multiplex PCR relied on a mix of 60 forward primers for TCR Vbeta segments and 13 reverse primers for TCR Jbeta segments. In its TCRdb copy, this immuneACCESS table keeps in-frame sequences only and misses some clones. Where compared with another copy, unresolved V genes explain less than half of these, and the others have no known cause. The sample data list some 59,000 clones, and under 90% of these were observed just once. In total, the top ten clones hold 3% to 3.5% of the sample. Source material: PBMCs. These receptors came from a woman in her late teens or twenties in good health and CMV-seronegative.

The CDR3 protein is CASSLTSGRAYEQYF. Here the CDR3 DNA reads TGTGCCAGCAGCTTGACCAGCGGGAGGGCTTACGAGCAGTACTTC. The chain joins TRBV5-8 to TRBJ2-7, with 10 bases lining up with TRBD2. V was clipped by 1 base and J by 4 bases; unmatched bases: 5. Germline V gene data show CDR1 as SGHTS and CDR2 as YDEGEE. The CDR3 runs to 15 residues.

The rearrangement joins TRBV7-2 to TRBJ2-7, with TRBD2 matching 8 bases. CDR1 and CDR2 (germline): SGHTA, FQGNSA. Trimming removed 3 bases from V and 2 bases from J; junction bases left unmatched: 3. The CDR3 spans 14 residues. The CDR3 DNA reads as TGTGCCAGCAGCTTCCCGGGGGGGGCCTACGAGCAGTACTTC. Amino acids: CASSFPGGAYEQYF.

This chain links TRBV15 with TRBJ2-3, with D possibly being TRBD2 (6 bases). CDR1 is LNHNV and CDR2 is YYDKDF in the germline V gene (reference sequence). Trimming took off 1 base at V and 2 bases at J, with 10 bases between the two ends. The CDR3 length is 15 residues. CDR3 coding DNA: TGTGCCACCAGCAGAGGGGCGGGGAACACAGATACGCAGTATTTT. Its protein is CATSRGAGNTDTQYF.

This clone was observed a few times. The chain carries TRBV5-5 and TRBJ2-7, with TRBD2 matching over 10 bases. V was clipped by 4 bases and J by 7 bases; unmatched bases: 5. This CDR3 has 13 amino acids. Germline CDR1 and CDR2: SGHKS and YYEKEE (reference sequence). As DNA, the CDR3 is TGTGCCAGCAGCGCACTACTAGCGGGAGAGCAGTACTTC. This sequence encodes CASSALLAGEQYF.

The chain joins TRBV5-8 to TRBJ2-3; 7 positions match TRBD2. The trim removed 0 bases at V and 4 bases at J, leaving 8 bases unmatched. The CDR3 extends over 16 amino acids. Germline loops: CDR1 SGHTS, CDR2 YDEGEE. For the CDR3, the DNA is TGTGCCAGCAGCTTGGTGGCGGGAGAGGGAGCAGATACGCAGTATTTT. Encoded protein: CASSLVAGEGADTQYF.

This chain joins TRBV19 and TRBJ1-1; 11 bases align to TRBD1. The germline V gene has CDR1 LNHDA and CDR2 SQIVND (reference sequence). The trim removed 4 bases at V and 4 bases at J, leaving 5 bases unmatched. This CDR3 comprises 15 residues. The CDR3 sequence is CASSTDRGRGTEAFF. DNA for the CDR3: TGTGCCAGTAGTACGGACAGGGGGCGGGGCACTGAAGCTTTCTTT.

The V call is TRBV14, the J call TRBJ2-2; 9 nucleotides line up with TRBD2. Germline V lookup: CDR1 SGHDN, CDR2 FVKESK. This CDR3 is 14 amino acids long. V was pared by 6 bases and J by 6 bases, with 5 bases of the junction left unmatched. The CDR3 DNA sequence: TGTGCCAGCAGTTCGGCGGGAGGGGCCGGGGAGCTGTTTTTT. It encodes CASSSAGGAGELFF.

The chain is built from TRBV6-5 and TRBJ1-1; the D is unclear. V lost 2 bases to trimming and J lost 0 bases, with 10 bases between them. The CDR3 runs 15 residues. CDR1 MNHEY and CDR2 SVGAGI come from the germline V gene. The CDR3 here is CASSYGLNMNTEAFF. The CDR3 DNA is TGTGCCAGCAGTTACGGACTTAATATGAACACTGAAGCTTTCTTT.

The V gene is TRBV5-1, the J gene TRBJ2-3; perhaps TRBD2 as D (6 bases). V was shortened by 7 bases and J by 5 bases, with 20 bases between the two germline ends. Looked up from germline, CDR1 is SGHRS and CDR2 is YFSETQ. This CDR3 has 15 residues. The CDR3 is CASSPLPGAGDTQYF. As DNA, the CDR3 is TGCGCCAGCTCCCCCTTACCGGGAGCGGGAGATACGCAGTATTTT.

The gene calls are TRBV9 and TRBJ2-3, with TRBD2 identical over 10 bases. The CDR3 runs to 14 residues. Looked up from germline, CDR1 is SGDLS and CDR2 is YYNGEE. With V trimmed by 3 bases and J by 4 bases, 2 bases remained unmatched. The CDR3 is CASSASGSPDTQYF. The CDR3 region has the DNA TGTGCCAGCAGCGCTAGCGGGAGCCCAGATACGCAGTATTTT.

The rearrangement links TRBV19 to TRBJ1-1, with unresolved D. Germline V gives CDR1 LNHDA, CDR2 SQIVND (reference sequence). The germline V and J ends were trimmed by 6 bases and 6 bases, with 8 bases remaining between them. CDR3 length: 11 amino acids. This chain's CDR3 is CASSPLAEAFF. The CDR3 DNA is TGTGCCAGTAGCCCTCTCGCTGAAGCTTTCTTT.

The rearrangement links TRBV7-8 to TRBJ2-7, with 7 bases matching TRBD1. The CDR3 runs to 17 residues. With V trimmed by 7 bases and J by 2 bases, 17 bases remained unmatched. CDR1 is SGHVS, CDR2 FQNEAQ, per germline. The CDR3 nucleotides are TGTGCCAGCACCACCGCCACCCCAGGACAGGTTGCCTACGAGCAGTACTTC. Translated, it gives CASTTATPGQVAYEQYF.

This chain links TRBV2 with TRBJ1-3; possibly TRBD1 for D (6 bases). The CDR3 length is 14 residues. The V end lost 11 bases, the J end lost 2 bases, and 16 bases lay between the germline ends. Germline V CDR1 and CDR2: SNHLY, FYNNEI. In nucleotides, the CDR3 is TGTGCCGGGAGGGCACAGGGCCCTGGAAACACCATATATTTT. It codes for CAGRAQGPGNTIYF.

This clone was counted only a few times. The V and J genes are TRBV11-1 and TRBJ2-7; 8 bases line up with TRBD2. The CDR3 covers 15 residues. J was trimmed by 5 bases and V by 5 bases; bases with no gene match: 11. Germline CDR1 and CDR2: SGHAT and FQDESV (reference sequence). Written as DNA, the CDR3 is TGTGCCAGCAGCAGAAGCGGGAGCTCTAGCCACGAGCAGTACTTC. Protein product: CASSRSGSSSHEQYF.

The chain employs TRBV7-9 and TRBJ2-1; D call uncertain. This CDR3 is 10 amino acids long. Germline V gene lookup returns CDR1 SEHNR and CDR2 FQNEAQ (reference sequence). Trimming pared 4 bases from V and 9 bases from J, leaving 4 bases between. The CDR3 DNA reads TGTGCCAGCAGCTCCGGTGAGCAGTTCTTC. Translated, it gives CASSSGEQFF.

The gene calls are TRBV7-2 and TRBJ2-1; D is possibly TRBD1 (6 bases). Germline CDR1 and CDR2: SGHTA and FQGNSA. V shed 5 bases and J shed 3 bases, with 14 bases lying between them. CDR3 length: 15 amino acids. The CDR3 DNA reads TGTGCCAGCAGCCGGGCCGGGACAAGCTACAATGAGCAGTTCTTC. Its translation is CASSRAGTSYNEQFF.

The CDR3 bases are TGTGCCAGTAGTATAATGATACTCACCTTCTCTGGGGCCAACGTCCTGACTTTC. Protein product: CASSIMILTFSGANVLTF. The genes are TRBV19 and TRBJ2-6; D remains unclear. Germline V gene sequence: CDR1 LNHDA, CDR2 SQIVND (reference sequence). The CDR3 is made up of 18 amino acids. V was pared by 2 bases and J by 0 bases, with 14 bases between.

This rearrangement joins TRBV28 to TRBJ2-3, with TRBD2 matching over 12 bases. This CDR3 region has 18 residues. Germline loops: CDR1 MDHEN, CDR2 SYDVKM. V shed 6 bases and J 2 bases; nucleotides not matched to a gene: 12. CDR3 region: CASRPPGLAGHLTDTQYF. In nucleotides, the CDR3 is TGTGCCAGCAGACCTCCGGGACTAGCGGGTCATCTCACAGATACGCAGTATTTT.

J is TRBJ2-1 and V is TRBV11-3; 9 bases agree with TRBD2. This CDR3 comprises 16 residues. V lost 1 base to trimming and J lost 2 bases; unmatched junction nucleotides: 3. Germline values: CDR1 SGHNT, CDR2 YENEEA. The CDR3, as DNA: TGTGCCAGCAGCTTAGGGGCTAGCGGGACCTACAATGAGCAGTTCTTC. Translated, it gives CASSLGASGTYNEQFF.

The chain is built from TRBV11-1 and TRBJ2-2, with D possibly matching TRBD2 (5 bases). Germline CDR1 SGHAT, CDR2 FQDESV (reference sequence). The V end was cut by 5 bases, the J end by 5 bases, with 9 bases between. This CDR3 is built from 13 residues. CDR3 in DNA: TGTGCCAGCAGCGTTACTAGAACCGGGGAGCTGTTTTTT. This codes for CASSVTRTGELFF.

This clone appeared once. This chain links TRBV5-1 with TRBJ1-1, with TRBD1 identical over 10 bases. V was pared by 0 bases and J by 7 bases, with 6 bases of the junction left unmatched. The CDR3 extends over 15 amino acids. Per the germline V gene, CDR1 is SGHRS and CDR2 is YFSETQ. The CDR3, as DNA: TGCGCCAGCAGCTTGGCTCTGGACAGGGGGGGTGAAGCTTTCTTT. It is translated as CASSLALDRGGEAFF.

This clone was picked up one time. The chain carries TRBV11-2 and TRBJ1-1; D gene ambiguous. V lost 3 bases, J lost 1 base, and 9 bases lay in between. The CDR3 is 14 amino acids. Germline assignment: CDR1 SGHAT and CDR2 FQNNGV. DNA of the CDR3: TGTGCCAGCAGCTTGCAGACGGGGAACACTGAAGCTTTCTTT. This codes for CASSLQTGNTEAFF.

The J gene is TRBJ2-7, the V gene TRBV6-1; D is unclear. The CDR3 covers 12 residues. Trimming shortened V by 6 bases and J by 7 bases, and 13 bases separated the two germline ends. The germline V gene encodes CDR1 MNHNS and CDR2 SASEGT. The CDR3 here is CASRFEPPEQYF. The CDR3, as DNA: TGTGCCAGCAGGTTCGAGCCCCCGGAGCAGTACTTC.